This TCR beta chain was obtained from a study of blood T cell repertoires in COVID-19. Study-level background: Acute and convalescent COVID-19 samples came from the United States, Italy and Spain. The cDNA or gDNA used as material had been derived from T cells, B-cell-depleted T cells, or PBMCs.

The CDR3 consists of 17 residues. The germline gives CDR1 SGHDT, CDR2 YYEEEE. The V and J ends lost 4 bases and 4 bases, in that order; junction bases with no gene match: 12. In the original processing: Reference gene primer amplification in the assay estimated nucleated cell counts. Here immunoSEQ multiplex PCR was the method, and the copy in TCRdb shows in-frame clones only, minus some. V, J and clone size are those of that table, while D and trimming were read from the DNA. The sample gives roughly 200,000 clones, 85% to 90% of which show up once; about 2.2% is in the top ten. Cohort assignment relied on participant-reported clinical history.

Sample: PBMCs or T cells enriched from blood (not recorded which). This chain joins TRBV5-6 and TRBJ2-1, with TRBD2 identical over 9 bases. The source of this sequence is a woman in her thirties or forties with acute COVID-19. The CDR3 DNA is TGTGCCAGCAGCCCGGGAATGACTAGCGGACCTTACAATGAGCAGTTCTTC. Residues: CASSPGMTSGPYNEQFF.